This TCR beta chain comes out of a study of T cells after yellow fever vaccination. Study-level points and caveats: Across the CD4 and CD8 compartments, a small share of clonotypes was present in both. In post-booster samples, most primary-vaccination clones reappeared (about 95% CD4, roughly 89% CD8). Contamination by abundant bulk-population clonotypes could be present in FACS-sorted repertoires.

J was trimmed by 1 base and V by 4 bases; bases with no gene match: 4. CDR3 length: 14 amino acids. CDR1 is SGHRS and CDR2 is YFSETQ in the germline V gene. This clonotype was observed a few times. Its antigen is still unknown. TCRdb analysed the 5' RACE reads with MiXCR anew, one entry per CDR3 protein. Altogether 500,000 to 650,000 distinct CDR3 sequences are present, approximately 16% being singletons, with the ten largest covering roughly 17%. This chain connects TRBV5-1 to TRBJ1-2, with 7 bases lining up with TRBD1. The sequenced sample was PBMCs, obtained 5 days after the first yellow fever vaccination. The sequence was obtained from a man aged 18-30 years who received the YFV17D yellow fever vaccine. The CDR3 region is CASSQDRLNYGYTF. The CDR3 DNA is TGCGCCAGCAGCCAGGACAGGCTTAACTATGGCTACACCTTC.